The 25 T cell receptor beta chains below were found in one sample sequenced in a study of T cell changes during pregnancy in multiple sclerosis. Produced via immunoSEQ multiplex PCR; TCRdb's table is partial and in-frame only. The data hold over 25,000 clones, with around 93% observed a single time. Sequencing was performed on CD4+ T cells from peripheral blood mononuclear cells, taken in the second trimester of pregnancy. The receptors were gathered from a female donor with multiple sclerosis, enrolled in a pregnancy study.

J is TRBJ2-3 and V is TRBV19; 7 nucleotides line up with TRBD1. The germline CDR1 and CDR2 sequences are LNHDA and SQIVND (reference sequence). V lost 3 bases to trimming and J lost 4 bases; unmatched junction nucleotides: 13. The CDR3 is 17 amino acids. The CDR3 is CASSIMGDPQGADTQYF. In DNA, the CDR3 is TGTGCCAGTAGTATTATGGGGGACCCCCAGGGGGCAGATACGCAGTATTTT.

V is TRBV7-2 and J is TRBJ2-7; D ambiguous. Germline V gene data show CDR1 as SGHTA and CDR2 as FQGNSA. This CDR3 has 13 amino acids. Deletions cut 5 bases from V and 2 bases from J, with 10 bases between. CDR3 sequence: CASSPPQAYEQYF. The CDR3 DNA reads as TGTGCCAGCAGCCCTCCCCAGGCCTACGAGCAGTACTTC.

The CDR3 bases are TGTGCCAGCAAGACAGTCGGACAGGGCGTTGGGGAGTACTTC. Its protein is CASKTVGQGVGEYF. This chain joins TRBV27 and TRBJ2-7, with 8 bases identical to TRBD1. The CDR3 is 14 residues long. Trimming took 7 bases from V and 11 from J; bases not matched to a gene: 16. Germline-derived CDR1 and CDR2 are MNHEY and SMNVEV (reference sequence).

This clone was picked up one time. The chain combines TRBV20-1 with TRBJ1-2; D gene unclear. Deletions cut 7 bases from V and 3 bases from J, with 9 bases between. CDR1 and CDR2 from the germline V gene are DFQATT and SNEGSKA (reference sequence). This CDR3 is 11 amino acids long. This CDR3 is CSGNGDYGYTF. DNA of the CDR3: TGCAGTGGTAACGGTGACTATGGCTACACCTTC.

The chain uses TRBV2 and TRBJ2-1, with TRBD2 matching over 13 bases. The CDR3 runs to 17 residues. Germline V lookup: CDR1 SNHLY, CDR2 FYNNEI. J gave up 3 bases and V 6 bases, and 8 bases lay outside the gene matches. The CDR3 DNA sequence: TGTGCCAGCAGCTACTCAGGACTAGCGGGAGTCTACAATGAGCAGTTCTTC. Its translation is CASSYSGLAGVYNEQFF.

The sample holds one count of this clone. V usage is TRBV6-6 and J usage is TRBJ2-2; 9 bases match TRBD2. Germline CDR1 and CDR2: MNHNY and SVGAGI (reference sequence). CDR3 length: 15 amino acids. The J segment lost 6 bases and the V segment lost 8 bases, leaving 10 bases of the junction unmatched. CDR3 region: CASGREAGGSGELFF. CDR3 DNA: TGTGCCAGCGGGAGGGAAGCGGGAGGATCCGGGGAGCTGTTTTTT.

The rearrangement uses TRBV30 and TRBJ2-7; D might be TRBD2 (6 bases). Per germline, CDR1 GTSNPN and CDR2 SVGIG (reference sequence). Trimming cost V 3 bases and J 0 bases, with 12 bases left between them. This CDR3 contains 14 residues. The CDR3 coding sequence is TGTGCCTGGAGCCGGGGGTCTAGCTCCTACGAGCAGTACTTC. This sequence encodes CAWSRGSSSYEQYF. Variable domain in full (rest from reference TRBV30 and TRBJ2-7): SQTIHQWPATLVQPVGSPLSLECTVEGTSNPNLYWYRQAAGRGLQLLFYSVGIGQISSEVPQNLSASRPQDRQFILSSKKLLLSDSGFYLCAWSRGSSSYEQYFGPGTRLTVT.

The chain is built from TRBV13 and TRBJ2-5; TRBD1 is a possible D gene (6 bases). In germline, CDR1 is PRHDT, CDR2 FYEKMQ (reference sequence). The CDR3 is 14 residues long. Trimming pared 0 bases from V and 1 base from J, leaving 6 bases between. CDR3: CASSLGDSQETQYF. CDR3 nucleotide sequence: TGTGCCAGCAGCTTAGGGGACAGCCAAGAGACCCAGTACTTC.

The chain uses TRBV6-1 and TRBJ1-2; the match to TRBD1 covers 7 bases. The CDR3 consists of 13 residues. CDR1 MNHNS and CDR2 SASEGT come from the germline V gene. V was pared by 1 base and J by 10 bases, with 6 bases of the junction left unmatched. The CDR3 is CASSEDRGAPYTF. The CDR3 DNA reads TGTGCCAGCAGTGAAGACAGGGGAGCCCCCTACACCTTC.

V and J are TRBV10-3 and TRBJ2-2; 11 positions match TRBD1. Per germline, CDR1 ENHRY and CDR2 SYGVKD. The CDR3 sequence is 15 residues long. With V trimmed by 6 bases and J by 1 base, 1 base remained unmatched. The CDR3 sequence is CAISGTGGNTGELFF. The CDR3 bases are TGTGCCATCAGCGGGACAGGGGGGAACACCGGGGAGCTGTTTTTT.

The chain employs TRBV5-1 and TRBJ2-1, with D perhaps TRBD1 (6 bases). Trimming removed 3 bases from V and 4 bases from J, with 11 bases in between. The CDR3 runs to 14 residues. Germline V gene lookup returns CDR1 SGHRS and CDR2 YFSETQ. The CDR3 nucleotides read TGCGCCAGCAGCTCGACAGGTTTATACAATGAGCAGTTCTTC. Translating gives CASSSTGLYNEQFF.

This chain links TRBV5-1 with TRBJ2-3; 10 nucleotides align to TRBD1. V lost 6 bases, J lost 4 bases, and 17 bases stayed unmatched. The CDR3 spans 18 residues. Germline CDR1 reads SGHRS; CDR2 reads YFSETQ. The CDR3 sequence: CASNTGTGVQTSADTQYF. DNA for the CDR3: TGCGCCAGCAACACCGGGACAGGGGTCCAAACTAGCGCAGATACGCAGTATTTT.

This chain connects TRBV4-3 to TRBJ2-1; a possible D gene is TRBD2 (6 bases). CDR1 LGHNA and CDR2 YSLEER come from the germline V gene. V lost 3 bases and J lost 3, with 12 bases in between. The CDR3 consists of 15 residues. CDR3 region: CASSQMAGSYNEQFF. The DNA of the CDR3 is TGCGCCAGCAGCCAGATGGCCGGGAGCTACAATGAGCAGTTCTTC.

This clone appeared a few times. This chain joins TRBV30 and TRBJ1-1, with D possibly matching TRBD1 (5 bases). Trimming removed 0 bases at V and 4 bases at J, with 6 bases between. CDR1 GTSNPN and CDR2 SVGIG come from the germline V gene (reference sequence). The CDR3 loop spans 12 amino acids. The CDR3 loop is CAWSVRGTEAFF. DNA for the CDR3: TGTGCCTGGAGTGTTAGGGGCACTGAAGCTTTCTTT. Filled out from reference TRBV30 and TRBJ1-1, the complete variable domain reads SQTIHQWPATLVQPVGSPLSLECTVEGTSNPNLYWYRQAAGRGLQLLFYSVGIGQISSEVPQNLSASRPQDRQFILSSKKLLLSDSGFYLCAWSVRGTEAFFGQGTRLTVV.

There are a few counts of this clone. V and J are TRBV28 and TRBJ1-2; D call uncertain. V shed 8 bases and J shed 5 bases, with 15 bases lying between them. This CDR3 comprises 13 residues. In germline, CDR1 is MDHEN, CDR2 SYDVKM. CDR3 DNA: TGTGCCAGCGGCCCCGGGTATGGGTATGGCTACACCTTC. This translates into CASGPGYGYGYTF.

This clone occurred once. The V gene is TRBV5-1, the J gene TRBJ2-1; D perhaps matches TRBD2 (6 bases). Germline CDR1 is SGHRS and CDR2 is YFSETQ. The length of the CDR3 is 15 residues. The germline V and J ends were trimmed by 7 bases and 5 bases, with 19 bases remaining between them. In DNA, the CDR3 is TGCGCCAGCGGCCCCGGAGGGGCTTCCGACAATGAGCAGTTCTTC. Translated, it gives CASGPGGASDNEQFF.

The J gene is TRBJ2-7, the V gene TRBV5-4; 9 bases line up with TRBD2. J lost 3 bases, V lost 2 bases, and 6 bases had no gene match. Germline CDR1 reads SGHNT; CDR2 reads YYREEE (reference sequence). The CDR3 extends over 15 amino acids. The DNA of the CDR3 is TGTGCCAGCAGCTTCGGACCGACTAGCGGCTACGAGCAGTACTTC. Its protein is CASSFGPTSGYEQYF.

This clone showed up just once. This chain uses TRBV7-2 with TRBJ2-2, with D possibly matching TRBD2 (5 bases). Trimming took off 6 bases at V and 8 bases at J, with 19 bases between the two ends. Germline V CDR1 and CDR2: SGHTA, FQGNSA. CDR3 length equals 15 residues. The CDR3, as DNA: TGTGCCAGCAGAGCGGACCACTTGCAATCGGGGGAGCTGTTTTTT. Its protein product is CASRADHLQSGELFF.

The chain uses TRBV5-4 and TRBJ2-2, with TRBD1 as a possible D gene (5 bases). Germline CDR1 and CDR2: SGHNT and YYREEE (reference sequence). The CDR3 has 15 amino acids. The V and J ends lost 3 bases and 4 bases respectively, with 13 bases between them. CDR3 in DNA: TGTGCCAGCAGCTCTAAAAAGGGGCCCACCGGGGAGCTGTTTTTT. This sequence encodes CASSSKKGPTGELFF.

The genes are TRBV18 and TRBJ2-1; 11 nucleotides line up with TRBD2. With V trimmed by 10 bases and J by 5 bases, 7 bases remained unmatched. Germline lookup yields CDR1 KGHSH and CDR2 LQKENI. The CDR3 has 14 residues. The CDR3 sequence: CATGPTSGNNEQFF. DNA for the CDR3: TGTGCCACCGGGCCGACTAGCGGGAACAATGAGCAGTTCTTC.

CDR3 nucleotide sequence: TGTGCCAGCAGCCAAACAGGGGAAGGAACAGATACGCAGTATTTT. Its translation: CASSQTGEGTDTQYF. The genes are TRBV4-2 and TRBJ2-3; 7 nucleotides match TRBD1. The junction had 5 bases not matched to a gene; V was cut back by 2 bases and J by 3 bases. The CDR3 runs to 15 residues. Germline values: CDR1 LGHNA, CDR2 YNFKEQ.

CDR3 amino acids: CASSPNTDTQYF. Written as DNA, the CDR3 is TGCGCCAGCAGCCCTAACACAGATACGCAGTATTTT. The chain has TRBV5-1 and TRBJ2-3; no definite D call. Germline V CDR1 and CDR2: SGHRS, YFSETQ. The V gene lost 4 bases and the J gene lost 2 bases, with 5 bases spanning the gap. The CDR3 extends over 12 amino acids. Full variable domain (rest looked up from reference TRBV5-1 and TRBJ2-3): KAGVTQTPRYLIKTRGQQVTLSCSPISGHRSVSWYQQTPGQGLQFLFEYFSETQRNKGNFPGRFSGRQFSNSRSEMNVSTLELGDSALYLCASSPNTDTQYFGPGTRLTVL.

V is TRBV27 and J is TRBJ2-1, with a possible D match to TRBD2 (5 bases). Germline lookup yields CDR1 MNHEY and CDR2 SMNVEV (reference sequence). The CDR3 has 15 amino acids. Trimming removed 8 bases at V and 0 bases at J, with 14 bases between. The CDR3 nucleotides read TGTGCCAGCGTCGGATTAGCGAGCTCCTACAATGAGCAGTTCTTC. Translated, it gives CASVGLASSYNEQFF.

This chain joins TRBV2 and TRBJ1-5, with no clear D. The CDR3 covers 15 residues. Per germline, CDR1 SNHLY and CDR2 FYNNEI. Deletions cut 4 bases from V and 4 bases from J, with 14 bases between. In DNA form, the CDR3 reads TGTGCCAGCAGTGTGGGCGGGCCACCGAATCAGCCCCAGCATTTT. It specifies CASSVGGPPNQPQHF.

The chain carries TRBV2 and TRBJ2-2; tentatively, D is TRBD2 (6 bases). V was cut by 2 bases and J by 5 bases, with 18 bases left in between. This CDR3 has 17 residues. In germline, CDR1 is SNHLY, CDR2 FYNNEI. The DNA of the CDR3 is TGTGCCAGCAGTGAATTACGGGACTCACGGACGACCGGGGAGCTGTTTTTT. Translation gives CASSELRDSRTTGELFF.